Listed here is a single T cell receptor (beta chain). These data originate in a study of T-cell memory formation after mild COVID-19. From the 5' RACE reads, TCRdb called clonotypes with MiXCR, one entry per CDR3 protein. The sample records roughly 190,000 distinct CDR3 sequences, about 16% being singletons. The receptor's source is an adult woman who had mild COVID-19 (a few samples of this study predate the infection). Cell type and time point are not known. The source material was PBMCs or a T cell subset sorted from them (not recorded which).

CDR3 bases: TGCAGTGCTAGCGGGACAGGGGCGGCAGATACGCAGTATTTT. This encodes CSASGTGAADTQYF. This chain uses TRBV20-1 with TRBJ2-3, with 10 bases fitting TRBD1. The CDR3 is 14 amino acids. The ends lost 3 bases at V and 4 bases at J; junction bases unmatched: 4. CDR1 and CDR2 (germline): DFQATT, SNEGSKA (reference sequence).